This T cell receptor (beta chain) was identified in a study of cytomegalovirus exposure and HLA in healthy donors. In the PCR, 60 Vbeta and 13 Jbeta primers were used. Sequencing used immunoSEQ multiplex PCR; TCRdb keeps in-frame clones, though not all of them. The sample shows 45,000 to 70,000 clones, and 8% to 13% sits with its ten largest clones. The sequence was obtained from a woman between 45 and 65 years old in good health and CMV-seropositive. Sequencing was done on a sample of PBMCs.

CDR3 loop: CSASFSGKSNEQFF. The CDR3 nucleotides are TGCAGCGCTAGCTTTAGCGGGAAAAGTAATGAGCAGTTCTTC. The genes are TRBV29-1 and TRBJ2-1; 8 bases align to TRBD2. V dropped 7 bases and J dropped 7; count of bases not matched to a gene: 12. Germline V gives CDR1 SQVTM, CDR2 ANQGSEA. The CDR3 consists of 14 residues.